These 3 T cell receptor beta chains share one sample of origin, sequenced in a study of blood T cell repertoires in COVID-19. Profiled with immunoSEQ multiplex PCR; TCRdb holds only in-frame clones, not every one. Of around 120,000 clones listed, approximately 81% are singletons. The sequenced material came from peripheral blood. These receptors originate from a human donor in a cohort sampled during active COVID-19.

V is TRBV2 and J is TRBJ2-7, with 8 bases lining up with TRBD2. The germline V gene has CDR1 SNHLY and CDR2 FYNNEI. J gave up 5 bases and V 3 bases, and 12 bases lay outside the gene matches. This CDR3 contains 16 residues. The CDR3 region has the DNA TGTGCCAGCAGTGATGTTCCAGCGGGAGTCACCGACGAGCAGTACTTC. Residues: CASSDVPAGVTDEQYF. Full variable domain (remainder filled in from reference TRBV2 and TRBJ2-7): EPEVTQTPSHQVTQMGQEVILRCVPISNHLYFYWYRQILGQKVEFLVSFYNNEISEKSEIFDDQFSVERPDGSNFTLKIRSTKLEDSAMYFCASSDVPAGVTDEQYFGPGTRLTVT.

The chain has TRBV28 and TRBJ1-1; D is unresolved. The CDR3 contains 14 residues. From germline, CDR1 is MDHEN and CDR2 SYDVKM. The ends were cut back, 2 bases at V and 5 bases at J, with 12 bases in the middle. DNA of the CDR3: TGTGCCAGCAGTTTAGGTCCTAGCTGGACTGAAGCTTTCTTT. Translated: CASSLGPSWTEAFF.

This sequence joins TRBV7-9 and TRBJ1-2, with 7 bases lining up with TRBD1. J gave up 6 bases and V 3 bases, and 4 bases lay outside the gene matches. The CDR3 extends over 13 amino acids. The V gene's germline CDR1 is SEHNR and CDR2 FQNEAQ (reference sequence). The DNA for the CDR3 is TGTGCCAGCAGCTTTCCAGGGGGACATGGCTACACCTTC. It is translated as CASSFPGGHGYTF.